A few counts support the clone carrying this T cell receptor (beta chain). Data came from immunoSEQ multiplex PCR; TCRdb stores just in-frame clones and leaves some out. Found here are roughly 230,000 clones, approximately 83% of them singletons; the top ten hold 3.4%. Germline CDR1 and CDR2: SQVTM and ANQGSEA. V was trimmed by 7 bases and J by 3 bases, leaving 6 bases between them. The CDR3 is 11 residues long. This specimen comes from a study of blood T cell repertoires in COVID-19. The rearrangement links TRBV29-1 to TRBJ1-4; no clear D gene. The sequence was collected from a middle-aged man who had recovered from COVID-19. The specimen was PBMCs or T cells enriched from blood (not recorded which). CDR3 amino acids: CSAGSNEKLFF. CDR3 coding DNA: TGCAGCGCCGGGTCTAATGAAAAACTGTTTTTT.